These T cell receptor beta chains were read from a single sample in a study of blood T cell repertoires in COVID-19. Generated by immunoSEQ multiplex PCR, the TCRdb table keeps only in-frame clones and is missing some. Of under 60,000 clones listed, approximately 80% are singletons. Sequences were obtained from peripheral blood. These receptors originate from a human donor with active or convalescent COVID-19. The donor label of this sample is uncertain. Each CDR3 is given with its conserved first and last residue. D genes are given only for firm matches. Rows give clone size only sometimes, using once, few, many, or a class for an expanded clone.

>NA|TRBV5-8|TRBJ2-7|TRBD1|13
TGTGCCAGCAGCGGTACACAGGGGCTCGAGCAGTACTTC
CASSGTQGLEQYF
>NA|TRBV9|TRBJ2-3|TRBD2|15
TGTGCCAGCAGCGCCGCAGCGGGGCGCACAGATACGCAGTATTTT
CASSAAAGRTDTQYF
>many|TRBV7-2|TRBJ1-4|TRBD1|14
TGTGCCAGCAGCTTTTACAGGGGAAGCGAAAAACTGTTTTTT
CASSFYRGSEKLFF
>NA|TRBV7-3|TRBJ2-3|NA|16
TGTGCCAGCAGCTTAGGTGCCGGGACTGCCCTGGATACGCAGTATTTT
CASSLGAGTALDTQYF
>NA|TRBV27|TRBJ2-4|TRBD2|16
TGTGCCAGCAGTTCGAAGGGCCTAGCGGGAGGAGCCATTCAGTACTTC
CASSSKGLAGGAIQYF
>NA|TRBV2|TRBJ1-1|NA|14
TGTGCCAGCAGCCGGAAGGGGATGAACACTGAAGCTTTCTTT
CASSRKGMNTEAFF
>NA|TRBV11-2|TRBJ2-3|TRBD2|16
TGTGCCAGCAGCTTACGTAGCGGGATGAACACAGATACGCAGTATTTT
CASSLRSGMNTDTQYF
>NA|TRBV5-6|TRBJ1-2|TRBD1|15
TGTGCCAGCAGCTTAGGGACAGGGGGCTTCTATGGCTACACCTTC
CASSLGTGGFYGYTF
>NA|TRBV4-3|TRBJ2-3|NA|16
TGCGCCAGCAGCCAAGGTATTCAGGGGGGCGCAGATACGCAGTATTTT
CASSQGIQGGADTQYF
>NA|TRBV5-1|TRBJ2-3|TRBD2|14
TGCGCCAGCAGCGACGGGAGGGGGACAGATACGCAGTATTTT
CASSDGRGTDTQYF
>NA|TRBV5-1|TRBJ1-5|TRBD1|15
TGCGCCAGCAGCCCGATGGGACAGGGCAATCAGCCCCAGCATTTT
CASSPMGQGNQPQHF
>NA|TRBV7-3|TRBJ1-2|NA|14
TGTGCCAGCAGCTTAAACCACAGGGTCGATGGCTACACCTTC
CASSLNHRVDGYTF
>NA|TRBV30|TRBJ2-2|TRBD1|15
TGTGCCTGGAGTGCTGGACAGGGGGCCACCGGGGAGCTGTTTTTT
CAWSAGQGATGELFF
>NA|TRBV10-3|TRBJ1-4|TRBD1|13
TGTGCCACTACCGGGACAGATAATGAAAAACTGTTTTTT
CATTGTDNEKLFF
>few|TRBV19|TRBJ2-7|TRBD2|14
TGTGCCAGTAGCTCCCTCCCGGGGGGGGACGAGCAGTACTTC
CASSSLPGGDEQYF
>NA|TRBV2|TRBJ2-7|NA|14
TGTGCCAGCACTCCGGGGGTGGGGGCCTACGAGCAGTACTTC
CASTPGVGAYEQYF
>NA|TRBV10-3|TRBJ2-7|TRBD2|16
TGTGCCATCAGTGAGTCGAAATCGACTAGCGCCTACGAGCAGTACTTC
CAISESKSTSAYEQYF
>NA|TRBV12-5|TRBJ1-5|NA|15
TGTGCTAGTGGTTTGGTACCGGGGGGCAATCAGCCCCAGCATTTT
CASGLVPGGNQPQHF
>NA|TRBV7-2|TRBJ1-2|NA|12
TGTGCCAGCAGCCCAACCAGGCGCGGCTACACCTTC
CASSPTRRGYTF
>NA|TRBV7-3|TRBJ2-2|TRBD2|17
TGTGCCAGCGAGGGGCGGCGGGAGGGCCGGAACACCGGGGAGCTGTTTTTT
CASEGRREGRNTGELFF
>NA|TRBV11-2|TRBJ1-1|TRBD1|15
TGTGCCAGCGGAAGCTACACAGGGGGGCGAACTGAAGCTTTCTTT
CASGSYTGGRTEAFF
>NA|TRBV11-2|TRBJ2-1|TRBD2|18
TGTGCCAGCAGCTTGGGGGGATTGGGACTAGCGGCTTACAATGAGCAGTTCTTC
CASSLGGLGLAAYNEQFF
>NA|TRBV27|TRBJ2-1|TRBD2|14
TGTGCCAGCAGTTTAGTAGGACTAGCAGGGGAGCAGTTCTTC
CASSLVGLAGEQFF
>NA|TRBV6-5|TRBJ2-2|NA|13
TGTGCCAGCAGTAGGCCGGGGACCGGGGAGCTGTTTTTT
CASSRPGTGELFF
>NA|TRBV11-2|TRBJ1-3|NA|15
TGTGCCAGCAGCTTAGAAACCAACAAAGGAAACACCATATATTTT
CASSLETNKGNTIYF
>NA|TRBV6-5|TRBJ1-1|NA|12
TGTGCCAGCAGCCCGGGACACACACGGGCTTTCTTT
CASSPGHTRAFF
>NA|TRBV19|TRBJ1-5|NA|14
TGTGCCAGTAGTCAGGGAGGATCTAGTCAGCCCCAGCATTTT
CASSQGGSSQPQHF
>NA|TRBV7-3|TRBJ2-2|NA|13
TGTGCCAGCAGCCCGACGGGCACCGGGGAGCTGTTTTTT
CASSPTGTGELFF
>NA|TRBV7-3|TRBJ2-5|NA|14
TGTGCCAGCAGCTTAACGGGAGGGGGAGAGACCCAGTACTTC
CASSLTGGGETQYF
>NA|TRBV7-3|TRBJ1-1|TRBD1|13
TGTGCCAGCAGCGCAGACAGGGGTCGTGAAGCTTTCTTT
CASSADRGREAFF
>once|TRBV6-5|TRBJ1-2|TRBD1|13
TGTGCCAGCCGGGACAGAGCTTTGGGGGGCTACACCTTC
CASRDRALGGYTF
>NA|TRBV6-6|TRBJ1-1|NA|12
TGTGCCAGCACCAACGGGGGTACTGAAGCTTTCTTT
CASTNGGTEAFF
>NA|TRBV19|TRBJ1-1|NA|14
TGTGCCAGTACAGAGTCTGACAGCGACACTGAAGCTTTCTTT
CASTESDSDTEAFF
>NA|TRBV6-5|TRBJ1-5|TRBD1|15
TGTGCCAGCAGCTCATCCCGGGACAGGGGACAGCCCCAGCATTTT
CASSSSRDRGQPQHF
>NA|TRBV6-5|TRBJ2-5|TRBD1|16
TGTGCCAGCAGTTACGGACAGGGGGCCCTGGGGGAGACCCAGTACTTC
CASSYGQGALGETQYF
>NA|TRBV28|TRBJ2-3|NA|15
TGTGCCAGCAGTCCAACGACTTATAGCACAGATACGCAGTATTTT
CASSPTTYSTDTQYF
>NA|TRBV21-1|TRBJ1-2|NA|13
TGTGCCTCCCACGAAGCCTGCGGGTATGGCTACACCTTC
CASHEACGYGYTF
>NA|TRBV5-1|TRBJ1-1|NA|13
TGCGCCAGCAGCTTGGACCCCGGCACTGAAGCTTTCTTT
CASSLDPGTEAFF
>NA|TRBV30|TRBJ1-2|TRBD1|14
TGTGCCAGGACCCCAGGGGGCGCAAACTATGGCTACACCTTC
CARTPGGANYGYTF
>NA|TRBV18|TRBJ2-1|TRBD1|17
TGTGCCAGCTCACCACCCGAAGGGACAGGGGCCTACAATGAGCAGTTCTTC
CASSPPEGTGAYNEQFF
>NA|TRBV27|TRBJ1-1|NA|13
TGTGCCAGCGTGTCCCATGCAACAGCCGAAGCTTTCTTT
CASVSHATAEAFF
>NA|TRBV30|TRBJ1-6|TRBD1|14
TGTGCCTTCACCCCCGGACAGGGCCCTTCACCCCTCCACTTT
CAFTPGQGPSPLHF
>NA|TRBV6-5|TRBJ2-2|NA|14
TGTGCCAGCATTACCCAGGGGCGGTACGGGGAGCTGTTTTTT
CASITQGRYGELFF
>NA|TRBV5-1|TRBJ2-1|NA|16
TGCGCCAGCAGCTTTAGGGACTTTGCCTCCTACAATGAGCAGTTCTTC
CASSFRDFASYNEQFF
>NA|TRBV11-1|TRBJ2-7|TRBD1|13
TGTGCCAGCAGCGCCACCCGACAGGGAAAGTTAACCTTC
CASSATRQGKLTF
>NA|TRBV11-2|TRBJ2-7|TRBD2|15
TGTGCCAGCAGCTTAGCGCTAGCGGGAGGGGGGGAGCAGTACTTC
CASSLALAGGGEQYF
>few|TRBV5-1|TRBJ2-5|TRBD2|17
TGCGCCAGCAGCTCACAAGGCGGGAGGCCTAGTTCACAGACCCAGTACTTC
CASSSQGGRPSSQTQYF
>NA|TRBV10-3|TRBJ2-7|NA|12
TGTGCCACCGAGACGGAGTCCTACGAGCAGTACTTC
CATETESYEQYF
>NA|TRBV5-6|TRBJ2-2|NA|14
TGTGCCAGCAGCTTGGTCCAGATAACCGGGGAGCTGTTTTTT
CASSLVQITGELFF
>few|TRBV9|TRBJ1-2|NA|13
TGTGCCAGCAGCCCCTCGGGGGAGTATGGCTACACCTTC
CASSPSGEYGYTF
>few|TRBV12-3/TRBV12-4|TRBJ2-4|NA|13
TGTGCCAGCAGTTTAGAGGGGTCAAACATTCAGTACTTC
CASSLEGSNIQYF